The 17 T cell receptor beta chains listed next were all sequenced from one sample in a study of blood T cell repertoires in COVID-19. Method: immunoSEQ multiplex PCR; TCRdb's copy keeps in-frame clones and lacks some. The sample has roughly 40,000 clones; almost 80% are singletons. Sequencing was done on a sample of peripheral blood. The receptors come from a woman of 80 years or more with acute or convalescent COVID-19.

V and J are TRBV3-1 (or the pseudogene TRBV3-2) and TRBJ1-6; no clear D gene. V lost 5 bases, J lost 8 bases, and 13 bases lay in between. Germline lookup yields CDR1 LGHDT and CDR2 YNNKEL (reference sequence). The CDR3 spans 14 residues. CDR3 coding DNA: TGTGCCAGCAGCGCGACGGGGTACGATTCACCCCTCCACTTT. Its translation: CASSATGYDSPLHF.

This chain links TRBV11-3 with TRBJ2-1, with 10 bases that match TRBD1. There are 15 residues in the CDR3. Trimming took 6 bases from V and 10 from J; bases not matched to a gene: 12. Germline CDR1 and CDR2: SGHNT and YENEEA. CDR3 amino acids: CASSSGTGVFGEQFF. CDR3 DNA: TGTGCCAGCAGTTCCGGGACAGGGGTATTCGGCGAGCAGTTCTTC.

The V call is TRBV3-1 (or the pseudogene TRBV3-2), the J call TRBJ1-3, with unresolved D. V lost 3 bases to trimming and J lost 4 bases, with 10 bases between them. This CDR3 has 14 residues. The germline gives CDR1 LGHDT, CDR2 YNNKEL (reference sequence). CDR3 DNA sequence: TGTGCCAGCAGCCACCTAAGCGAAGGAAACACCATATATTTT. This gives the protein CASSHLSEGNTIYF.

The chain uses TRBV19 and TRBJ1-5, with a possible D match to TRBD1 (5 bases). This CDR3 region has 19 residues. V lost 6 bases and J 0 bases, leaving 24 bases between the germline ends. Germline loops: CDR1 LNHDA, CDR2 SQIVND (reference sequence). The CDR3 loop reads CASSPTGVGIEYSNQPQHF. DNA of the CDR3: TGTGCCAGTAGCCCGACGGGGGTGGGCATTGAGTATAGCAATCAGCCCCAGCATTTT.

V and J are TRBV6-6 and TRBJ2-2; D may be TRBD1 (5 bases). The CDR3 loop spans 14 amino acids. V was trimmed by 4 bases and J by 4 bases, leaving 10 bases between them. CDR1 and CDR2 from the germline V gene are MNHNY and SVGAGI (reference sequence). This CDR3 is CASSLQVSTGELFF. The CDR3, as DNA: TGTGCCAGCAGTTTACAGGTTTCCACCGGGGAGCTGTTTTTT.

V gene TRBV7-9 combines with J gene TRBJ2-2, with 14 bases that match TRBD2. Germline CDR1 SEHNR, CDR2 FQNEAQ (reference sequence). V shed 5 bases, J shed 1 base, and the junction held 6 bases outside the gene matches. The CDR3 runs 18 residues. As DNA, the CDR3 is TGTGCCAGCAGCCCTCGACTAGCGGGAGGGGGGAACACCGGGGAGCTGTTTTTT. This sequence encodes CASSPRLAGGGNTGELFF.

This sequence joins TRBV19 and TRBJ2-3; TRBD2 is a possible D gene (7 bases). The V end lost 7 bases, the J end lost 1 base, and 30 bases lay between the germline ends. The CDR3 is made up of 20 amino acids. Germline CDR1 reads LNHDA; CDR2 reads SQIVND (reference sequence). DNA for the CDR3: TGTGCCAGTATTTGGGGGGGGCTAGCGGAAGTATATGGACGCACAGATACGCAGTATTTT. As protein: CASIWGGLAEVYGRTDTQYF.

The V call is TRBV6-6, the J call TRBJ2-2; 10 bases map to TRBD2. V lost 5 bases to trimming and J lost 0 bases; unmatched junction nucleotides: 0. Germline CDR1 and CDR2: MNHNY and SVGAGI (reference sequence). CDR3 length: 15 residues. Here the CDR3 reads CASSTSGTNTGELFF. The DNA of the CDR3 is TGTGCCAGCAGTACTAGCGGGACGAACACCGGGGAGCTGTTTTTT.

The chain is built from TRBV5-1 and TRBJ1-4, with D uncertain. The CDR3 is 14 amino acids. V was cut by 4 bases and J by 3 bases, with 10 bases left in between. Germline V gene sequence: CDR1 SGHRS, CDR2 YFSETQ. The CDR3: CASSLESANEKLFF. For the CDR3, the DNA is TGCGCCAGCAGCCTAGAATCGGCTAATGAAAAACTGTTTTTT.

A few counts support this clone. This chain connects TRBV5-4 to TRBJ2-3; the match to TRBD1 covers 9 bases. Germline V gene sequence: CDR1 SGHNT, CDR2 YYREEE (reference sequence). The junction had 4 bases not matched to a gene; V was cut back by 0 bases and J by 5 bases. This CDR3 region has 15 residues. The DNA of the CDR3 is TGTGCCAGCAGCTTGGGGGACAGGGTACGAGATACGCAGTATTTT. Translating it yields CASSLGDRVRDTQYF.

The chain couples TRBV6-6 to TRBJ2-7; 10 bases fit TRBD1. Unmatched junction bases numbered 9, after V lost 7 bases and J lost 6 bases. Germline V gene data show CDR1 as MNHNY and CDR2 as SVGAGI (reference sequence). This CDR3 region has 14 residues. The CDR3 DNA reads TGTGCCAGCACCCTTTCCGGGACAGGGGCCGAGCAGTACTTC. Its translation is CASTLSGTGAEQYF.

This rearrangement joins TRBV7-2 to TRBJ2-7, with a weak D call TRBD2 (5 bases). Germline V lookup: CDR1 SGHTA, CDR2 FQGNSA. CDR3 length: 16 residues. V lost 0 bases and J lost 1, with 13 bases in between. CDR3 in amino acids: CASSLALASPSYEQYF. Written as DNA, the CDR3 is TGTGCCAGCAGCTTAGCGTTAGCGAGCCCTTCCTACGAGCAGTACTTC.

The chain recombines TRBV9 with TRBJ1-1; D not certain. This CDR3 spans 14 amino acids. Germline CDR1 and CDR2: SGDLS and YYNGEE. The ends were cut back, 4 bases at V and 5 bases at J, with 15 bases in the middle. CDR3 bases: TGTGCCAGCAGCTCAGATCTTTCGGGGACTGAAGCTTTCTTT. This encodes CASSSDLSGTEAFF.

The chain uses TRBV7-2 and TRBJ2-7, with D maybe TRBD1 (6 bases). Trimming cost V 5 bases and J 6 bases, with 17 bases left between them. The germline gives CDR1 SGHTA, CDR2 FQGNSA. The CDR3 consists of 14 residues. The CDR3 is CASSPQGPVGEQYF. The CDR3 DNA sequence: TGTGCCAGCAGCCCGCAGGGGCCCGTGGGCGAGCAGTACTTC.

The chain has TRBV30 and TRBJ1-1; D remains unclear. Trimming pared 3 bases from V and 4 bases from J, leaving 15 bases between. Germline V gene lookup returns CDR1 GTSNPN and CDR2 SVGIG (reference sequence). This CDR3 has 14 residues. The CDR3 DNA sequence: TGTGCCTGGAGATTTTCAGTGATCAGCACTGAAGCTTTCTTT. It specifies CAWRFSVISTEAFF.

This clone was seen once. The V call is TRBV12-3 or TRBV12-4, the J call TRBJ1-2; no firm D call. The V end lost 1 base, the J end lost 4 bases, and 7 bases lay between the germline ends. This CDR3 contains 13 residues. In DNA, the CDR3 is TGTGCCAGCAGTTTAGGTAGAGGCTATGGCTACACCTTC. This translates into CASSLGRGYGYTF.

The chain combines TRBV5-1 with TRBJ2-3; 12 bases fit TRBD2. This CDR3 is built from 16 residues. Losses at the gene ends were 3 bases for V and 4 bases for J; bases not matched to a gene: 6. Germline V gives CDR1 SGHRS, CDR2 YFSETQ. The CDR3 coding sequence is TGCGCCAGCAGCTGGGGGACTAGCGGGCGGCCAGATACGCAGTATTTT. Translating it yields CASSWGTSGRPDTQYF.